The T cell receptor (beta chain) described here comes from a study of cytomegalovirus exposure and HLA in healthy donors. Whole-study results and caveats: According to reports, the classifier identified cytomegalovirus status with high specificity and sensitivity. Sequencing depth across donors, presence/absence analyses assumed, was roughly uniform.

V lost 3 bases to trimming and J lost 0 bases, with 15 bases between them. This CDR3 has 17 residues. CDR1 GTSNPN and CDR2 SVGIG come from the germline V gene (reference sequence). As to this clone: Antigen specificity is unknown.

The PCR used 60 Vbeta and 13 Jbeta primers. Measured with immunoSEQ multiplex PCR; TCRdb has only the in-frame clones, and not every one. The repertoire includes about 50,000 clones, more than 60% of them detected once, and 2.5% to 3% sits in the top ten. The chain combines TRBV30 with TRBJ2-6, with D possibly matching TRBD1 (6 bases). The receptor was derived from a woman aged 40 to 50 in good health and CMV-seropositive. Sequencing input: PBMCs. CDR3 loop: CAWRTTGQGSGANVLTF. The CDR3 DNA reads TGTGCCTGGAGGACGACAGGACAAGGCTCTGGGGCCAACGTCCTGACTTTC.